This T cell receptor beta chain was captured in a study of monozygotic twins with inflammatory bowel disease. The V gene's germline CDR1 is SGHAT and CDR2 FQNNGV. This CDR3 region has 17 residues. Overall study results and limits: Concordant and discordant twins showed no difference in repertoire similarity, possibly from limited power. The study found lower TCRbeta diversity (inverse Simpson) in IBD patients than in healthy co-twins.

An amount of about 3,400 ng of total RNA was used for each TCR library. TCRalpha and TCRbeta cDNA underwent two nested PCRs of roughly 17 and 9 cycles. TCRdb re-called the 5' RACE reads and gives one entry per CDR3 protein, without DNA. The sample has around 97,000 distinct CDR3 sequences. About this clonotype: Its antigen is as yet unknown.

Sequencing was carried out using blood. This chain connects TRBV11-2 to TRBJ1-3; no DNA is available, so the TRBD1 call from TCRdb remains unchecked. The TCR sequence derives from a human donor with ulcerative colitis or Crohn's disease, or a healthy co-twin of an affected twin (not recorded which). CDR3: CASSFWTGGNSGNTIYF. The full variable domain, its missing parts supplied by reference TRBV11-2 and TRBJ1-3, is EAGVAQSPRYKIIEKRQSVAFWCNPISGHATLYWYQQILGQGPKLLIQFQNNGVVDDSQLPKDRFSAERLKGVDSTLKIQPAKLEDSAVYLCASSFWTGGNSGNTIYFGEGSWLTVV.